The 17 T cell receptor beta chains in this list originate from one sample, sequenced in a study of blood T cell repertoires in COVID-19. TCRdb keeps only in-frame clones here, not all; method: immunoSEQ multiplex PCR. The sample includes tens of thousands of clones, 90% of them seen just once. The specimen sequenced was peripheral blood. The receptors come from a woman aged 60-75 years with active COVID-19.

The chain combines TRBV14 with TRBJ1-3; D unclear. Germline CDR1 is SGHDN and CDR2 is FVKESK. V was trimmed by 3 bases and J by 0 bases, leaving 6 bases between them. CDR3 length: 14 residues. CDR3 DNA sequence: TGTGCCAGCAGCCATAGAAGCTCTGGAAACACCATATATTTT. It specifies CASSHRSSGNTIYF. Drawing the rest from reference TRBV14 and TRBJ1-3, the complete variable domain is EAGVTQFPSHSVIEKGQTVTLRCDPISGHDNLYWYRRVMGKEIKFLLHFVKESKQDESGMPNNRFLAERTGGTYSTLKVQPAELEDSGVYFCASSHRSSGNTIYFGEGSWLTVV.

J is TRBJ1-1 and V is TRBV30, with a tentative D call TRBD1 (6 bases). Per germline, CDR1 GTSNPN and CDR2 SVGIG (reference sequence). This CDR3 region has 14 residues. Between the trimmed V and J ends, which lost 2 bases and 3 bases, there was a span of 13 bases. The CDR3 nucleotides are TGTGCCTGGAGTAGAGTCAGGGGCGACACTGAAGCTTTCTTT. Amino acids: CAWSRVRGDTEAFF. Full variable domain (remainder filled in from reference TRBV30 and TRBJ1-1): SQTIHQWPATLVQPVGSPLSLECTVEGTSNPNLYWYRQAAGRGLQLLFYSVGIGQISSEVPQNLSASRPQDRQFILSSKKLLLSDSGFYLCAWSRVRGDTEAFFGQGTRLTVV.

The V gene is TRBV5-1, the J gene TRBJ2-7; 11 bases are shared with TRBD2. There are 15 residues in the CDR3. In germline, CDR1 is SGHRS, CDR2 YFSETQ. Trimming at V came to 3 bases and at J to 6 bases, leaving 8 bases not matched to a gene. The CDR3 sequence is CASSSGLAGGVEQYF. CDR3 DNA: TGCGCCAGCAGCTCTGGACTAGCGGGCGGAGTCGAGCAGTACTTC.

The gene calls are TRBV3-1 (or the pseudogene TRBV3-2) and TRBJ2-7, with 10 positions matching TRBD2. CDR3 length: 15 residues. The ends lost 4 bases at V and 7 bases at J; junction bases unmatched: 10. Germline V gene data show CDR1 as LGHDT and CDR2 as YNNKEL (reference sequence). The CDR3 reads CASSPRRTSGWEQYF. CDR3 DNA sequence: TGTGCCAGCAGCCCCCGACGGACTAGCGGATGGGAGCAGTACTTC.

This rearrangement joins TRBV5-1 to TRBJ2-7; 7 nucleotides match TRBD2. Germline-derived CDR1 and CDR2 are SGHRS and YFSETQ. This CDR3 spans 16 amino acids. V shed 5 bases, J shed 4 bases, and the junction held 15 bases outside the gene matches. In nucleotides, the CDR3 is TGCGCCAGCAGAAAGGAGGGACTACCAGAACGTTACGAGCAGTACTTC. Translating it yields CASRKEGLPERYEQYF.

V usage is TRBV6-5 and J usage is TRBJ2-5; 7 bases are shared with TRBD1. CDR3 size: 15 residues. V dropped 2 bases and J dropped 5; count of bases not matched to a gene: 8. The germline gives CDR1 MNHEY, CDR2 SVGAGI. CDR3 nucleotide sequence: TGTGCCAGCAGTTACGGACGACAGGGCGGGGAGACCCAGTACTTC. Translated, it gives CASSYGRQGGETQYF.

J is TRBJ2-6 and V is TRBV5-5; D is perhaps TRBD2 (5 bases). This CDR3 is 17 amino acids long. The V end lost 0 bases, the J end lost 0 bases, and 10 bases lay between the germline ends. Per germline, CDR1 SGHKS and CDR2 YYEKEE (reference sequence). The CDR3 nucleotides are TGTGCCAGCAGCTTGGCCGTGGGGAGCTCTGGGGCCAACGTCCTGACTTTC. It yields the protein CASSLAVGSSGANVLTF.

This rearrangement joins TRBV3-1 (or the pseudogene TRBV3-2) to TRBJ2-2; 15 bases align to TRBD2. This CDR3 contains 19 residues. Germline assignment: CDR1 LGHDT and CDR2 YNNKEL (reference sequence). J was trimmed by 4 bases and V by 0 bases; bases with no gene match: 6. CDR3 amino acids: CASSQDGWGLAGGTGELFF. The CDR3 DNA is TGTGCCAGCAGCCAAGACGGGTGGGGACTAGCGGGAGGCACCGGGGAGCTGTTTTTT.

The rearrangement links TRBV5-4 to TRBJ2-1; 16 nucleotides agree with TRBD2. CDR3 length: 16 amino acids. The germline CDR1 and CDR2 sequences are SGHNT and YYREEE (reference sequence). V was clipped by 3 bases and J by 4 bases; unmatched bases: 1. Written as DNA, the CDR3 is TGTGCCAGCAGCTCGGGACTAGCGGGAGGGTACAATGAGCAGTTCTTC. This sequence encodes CASSSGLAGGYNEQFF. Variable domain in full (rest from reference TRBV5-4 and TRBJ2-1): ETGVTQSPTHLIKTRGQQVTLRCSSQSGHNTVSWYQQALGQGPQFIFQYYREEENGRGNFPPRFSGLQFPNYSSELNVNALELDDSALYLCASSSGLAGGYNEQFFGPGTRLTVL.

CDR3 loop: CASRKTGAMNTEAFF. The CDR3 nucleotides are TGTGCCAGCAGGAAGACAGGGGCCATGAACACTGAAGCTTTCTTT. V and J are TRBV28 and TRBJ1-1; 8 bases fit TRBD1. Germline V lookup: CDR1 MDHEN, CDR2 SYDVKM. Trimming at V came to 6 bases and at J to 0 bases, leaving 6 bases not matched to a gene. The CDR3 sequence is 15 residues long.

The V call is TRBV5-4, the J call TRBJ2-7; 8 nucleotides agree with TRBD2. The CDR3 runs 14 residues. V lost 1 base, J lost 1 base, and 1 base stayed unmatched. Germline CDR1 SGHNT, CDR2 YYREEE (reference sequence). The CDR3 spells CASSLRGRSYEQYF. CDR3 sequence (DNA): TGTGCCAGCAGCTTGCGCGGGAGGTCCTACGAGCAGTACTTC.

The chain carries TRBV7-2 and TRBJ2-5, with a weak D call TRBD1 (6 bases). Trimming left V 5 bases short and J 1 base short, with 11 bases between. The CDR3 has 14 residues. From germline, CDR1 is SGHTA and CDR2 FQGNSA. CDR3 sequence reads: CASSQGPAQETQYF. DNA of the CDR3: TGTGCCAGCAGCCAGGGGCCTGCCCAAGAGACCCAGTACTTC.

This chain links TRBV28 with TRBJ1-2, with D unresolved. Between the trimmed V and J ends, which lost 2 bases and 5 bases, there was a span of 9 bases. The CDR3 length is 13 residues. Germline loops: CDR1 MDHEN, CDR2 SYDVKM. The CDR3 region is CASSLKVTYGYTF. As DNA, the CDR3 is TGTGCCAGCAGTTTAAAGGTGACTTATGGCTACACCTTC.

The chain carries TRBV7-8 and TRBJ2-7; no clear D gene. The CDR3 runs to 15 residues. The germline V gene encodes CDR1 SGHVS and CDR2 FQNEAQ. Trimming took off 1 base at V and 0 bases at J, with 10 bases between the two ends. The CDR3 spells CASSLESAGSYEQYF. In DNA, the CDR3 is TGTGCCAGCAGCTTAGAATCGGCAGGCTCCTACGAGCAGTACTTC.

This clone was detected once. The chain joins TRBV7-8 to TRBJ2-2; 9 bases line up with TRBD1. Germline lookup yields CDR1 SGHVS and CDR2 FQNEAQ. The CDR3 totals 18 residues. J was trimmed by 0 bases and V by 5 bases; bases with no gene match: 10. The CDR3 DNA follows: TGTGCCAGCAGCGTAGGATACAGGGGGCCTCCGAACACCGGGGAGCTGTTTTTT. Its translation is CASSVGYRGPPNTGELFF.

This chain links TRBV29-1 with TRBJ2-3; 7 bases match TRBD1. The ends lost 4 bases at V and 3 bases at J; junction bases unmatched: 22. This CDR3 comprises 19 residues. The germline V gene encodes CDR1 SQVTM and CDR2 ANQGSEA. CDR3 region: CSVGDRVWSYGGSTDTQYF. The CDR3 DNA follows: TGCAGCGTTGGTGACAGGGTGTGGTCTTACGGAGGTTCAACAGATACGCAGTATTTT.

The V gene is TRBV28, the J gene TRBJ2-1; TRBD2 matches 8 bases. The CDR3 totals 13 residues. Germline CDR1 and CDR2: MDHEN and SYDVKM. After removal of 2 bases from V and 9 bases from J, the junction contained 3 bases not matched to a gene. In DNA form, the CDR3 reads TGTGCCAGCAGTTTACCCGGGGGGGGTGAGCAGTTCTTC. Residues: CASSLPGGGEQFF.